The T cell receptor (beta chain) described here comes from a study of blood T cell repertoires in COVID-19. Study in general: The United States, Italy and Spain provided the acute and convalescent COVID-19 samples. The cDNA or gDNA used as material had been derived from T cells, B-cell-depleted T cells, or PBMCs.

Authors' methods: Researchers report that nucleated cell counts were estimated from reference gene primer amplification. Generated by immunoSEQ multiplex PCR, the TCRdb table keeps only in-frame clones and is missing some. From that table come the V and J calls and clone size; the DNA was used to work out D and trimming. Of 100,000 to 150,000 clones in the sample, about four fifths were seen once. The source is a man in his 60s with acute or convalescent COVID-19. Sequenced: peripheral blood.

The CDR3 is CASSLVGETQYF. CDR3 nucleotides: TGTGCCAGCAGCTTAGTTGGCGAGACCCAGTACTTC. The chain combines TRBV7-9 with TRBJ2-5; no clear D. This CDR3 comprises 12 residues. Germline V lookup: CDR1 SEHNR, CDR2 FQNEAQ (reference sequence). Deletions cut 1 base from V and 5 bases from J, with 5 bases between.